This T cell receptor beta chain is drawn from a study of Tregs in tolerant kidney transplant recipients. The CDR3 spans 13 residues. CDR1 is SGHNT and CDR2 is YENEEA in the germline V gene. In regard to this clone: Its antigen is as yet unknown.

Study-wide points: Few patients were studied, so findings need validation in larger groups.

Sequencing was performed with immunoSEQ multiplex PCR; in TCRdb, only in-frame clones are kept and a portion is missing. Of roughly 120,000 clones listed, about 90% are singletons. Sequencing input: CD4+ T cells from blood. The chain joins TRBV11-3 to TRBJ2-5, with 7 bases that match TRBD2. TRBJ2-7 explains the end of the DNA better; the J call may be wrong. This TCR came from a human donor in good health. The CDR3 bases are TGTGCCAGCAGGCCGGGACTAATTTACGAGCAGTACTTC. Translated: CASRPGLIYEQYF.